The TCR beta chain described here comes from a study of human T cells and chemical hapten exposure. General study results and limits: Donors in the study had alopecia, meaning their immune response may differ from healthy people's.

TCRdb reprocessed the RACE reads via MiXCR and lists one record per CDR3 protein. This sample has about 360,000 distinct CDR3 sequences, with more than 4.5% found just once. This clonotype was picked up many times. Its cognate antigen is unknown. The CDR3 is 15 residues long. V trimming: 4 bases; J trimming: 2 bases; junction bases outside the gene matches: 6. Germline V gene sequence: CDR1 MNHEY, CDR2 SMNVEV (reference sequence). The time point is: patch test 1, 2 weeks after DPC sensitization. Regarding treatment: therapeutic diphenylcyclopropenone sensitization with weekly scalp DPC. Blood sampling preceded each patch test application.

The rearrangement joins TRBV27 to TRBJ2-3; TRBD1 matches 7 bases. The TCR originated in a woman aged 50 to 60 with alopecia areata. Some clones in this sample may be carry-over from other donors' samples. The specimen was whole blood, collected in connection with sensitization to the hapten diphenylcyclopropenone (DPC). Here the CDR3 reads CASSYLGGATDTQYF. The DNA of the CDR3 is TGTGCCAGCAGTTACCTAGGGGGCGCCACAGATACGCAGTATTTT.